This T cell receptor (beta chain) was captured by sequencing in a study of tissue T cells after allogeneic stem cell transplantation. Germline V CDR1 and CDR2: LGHDT, YNNKEL (reference sequence). Trimming removed 3 bases from V and 4 bases from J, with 13 bases in between. CDR3 length: 14 residues. Enrolled prospectively were adult allogeneic hematopoietic cell transplant recipients whose graft-versus-host disease was steroid-refractory. Repertoires were generated with immunoSEQ multiplex PCR, while TCRdb's copy carries only in-frame clones and drops some. This table has approximately 4,500 clones, 78% appearing once.

The sample consisted of esophageal tissue, taken at autopsy. The TCR sequence derives from a male patient at least 60 years old with steroid-refractory graft-versus-host disease after an allogeneic stem cell transplant. The graft donor may account for some of the T cells. The chain links TRBV3-1 (or the pseudogene TRBV3-2) to TRBJ2-7; D is perhaps TRBD2 (5 bases). The CDR3 is CASSHTRLAYEQYF. CDR3 in DNA: TGTGCCAGCAGCCACACTAGGCTAGCTTACGAGCAGTACTTC.